The present T cell receptor beta chain was sequenced within a study of cytomegalovirus exposure and HLA in healthy donors. This CDR3 has 13 residues. Germline CDR1 MRHNA, CDR2 SNTAGT. V shed 2 bases and J shed 7 bases, with 9 bases lying between them. The repertoire was sequenced with immunoSEQ multiplex PCR; TCRdb's copy has only in-frame clones and lacks some. The repertoire holds tens of thousands of clones, with just under 95% as singletons. Input material: PBMCs. The V gene is TRBV6-4, the J gene TRBJ1-5; D is ambiguous. This sequence was found in a man aged 18 to 29 in good health and CMV-seronegative. The CDR3 here is CASSDERSQPQHF. The CDR3 DNA follows: TGTGCCAGCAGTGACGAGAGGAGCCAGCCCCAGCATTTT.